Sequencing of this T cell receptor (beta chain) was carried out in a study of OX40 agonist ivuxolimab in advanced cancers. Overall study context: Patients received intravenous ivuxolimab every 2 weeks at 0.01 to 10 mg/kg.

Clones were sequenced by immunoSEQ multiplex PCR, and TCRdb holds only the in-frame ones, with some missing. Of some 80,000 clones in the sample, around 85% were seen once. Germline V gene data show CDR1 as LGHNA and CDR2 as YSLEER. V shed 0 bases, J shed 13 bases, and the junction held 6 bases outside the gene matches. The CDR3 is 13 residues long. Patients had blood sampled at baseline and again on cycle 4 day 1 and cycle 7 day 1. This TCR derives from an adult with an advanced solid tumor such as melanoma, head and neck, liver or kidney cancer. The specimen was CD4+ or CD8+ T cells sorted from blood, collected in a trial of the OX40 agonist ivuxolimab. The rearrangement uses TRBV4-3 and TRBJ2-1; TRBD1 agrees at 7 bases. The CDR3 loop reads CASSQDIGDRQFF. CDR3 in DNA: TGCGCCAGCAGCCAAGATATCGGGGACAGACAGTTCTTC.